The 21 T cell receptor beta chains presented below share a single source sample, sequenced in a study of T cells in Graves' hyperthyroidism and ophthalmopathy. From RNA transcripts, TCR beta CDR3 regions were amplified. HTBI primers were used for first-round RT-PCR of the TCR CDR3. TCRdb independently ran MiXCR on the multiplex PCR reads; one entry per CDR3 protein. The top ten clones hold around an eighth of a sample with some 460,000 distinct CDR3 sequences, around a sixth of them seen once. Sequencing was carried out using blood. The origin of the receptors is a woman aged 18-29 years with Graves' hyperthyroidism.

This clonotype was recorded many times. The chain recombines TRBV12-3 or TRBV12-4 with TRBJ1-6; no firm D call. The length of the CDR3 is 17 residues. Trimming stripped 2 bases from V and 7 bases from J, with 18 bases between. This chain's CDR3 is CASSLNLSQKSNSPLHF. CDR3 DNA sequence: TGTGCCAGCAGTTTAAATCTTAGTCAGAAGTCCAATTCACCCCTCCACTTT.

In its sample, this clonotype was seen many times. The V call is TRBV2, the J call TRBJ1-6; TRBD1 matches 10 bases. This CDR3 is 15 amino acids long. Trimming cost V 2 bases and J 7 bases; bases outside gene matches: 2. Per the germline V gene, CDR1 is SNHLY and CDR2 is FYNNEI. The DNA for the CDR3 is TGTGCCAGCAGTGAACTGGGACAGGGGAATTCACCCCTCCACTTT. Translating it yields CASSELGQGNSPLHF.

The gene calls are TRBV9 and TRBJ2-3; D unclear. V was pared by 0 bases and J by 2 bases, with 4 bases between. The CDR3 is 13 residues long. The germline V gene encodes CDR1 SGDLS and CDR2 YYNGEE. The CDR3 is CASSVAFTDTQYF. The CDR3, as DNA: TGTGCCAGCAGCGTAGCTTTCACAGATACGCAGTATTTT.

This clonotype was counted at least ten times. V and J are TRBV12-3 or TRBV12-4 and TRBJ2-1; TRBD2 matches at 9 bases. CDR3 length: 14 residues. Trimming took 7 bases from V and 4 from J; bases not matched to a gene: 5. The CDR3 bases are TGTGCCAGCATGGGGCGGGGGGGATACAATGAGCAGTTCTTC. This sequence encodes CASMGRGGYNEQFF.

A few counts support this clonotype. The chain has TRBV6-1 and TRBJ2-7; tentative D call: TRBD1 (5 bases). The V and J ends lost 6 bases and 3 bases respectively, with 12 bases between them. The length of the CDR3 is 13 residues. CDR1 is MNHNS and CDR2 is SASEGT in the germline V gene. For the CDR3, the DNA is TGTGCCAGCAGGGACCAGGGTGTCTACGAGCAGTACTTC. This encodes CASRDQGVYEQYF.

The chain is built from TRBV9 and TRBJ1-3; the D is unclear. Per germline, CDR1 SGDLS and CDR2 YYNGEE. Trimming pared 0 bases from V and 0 bases from J, leaving 13 bases between. The length of the CDR3 is 17 residues. CDR3 loop: CASSVELQTHSGNTIYF. In nucleotides, the CDR3 is TGTGCCAGCAGCGTAGAACTTCAGACCCACTCTGGAAACACCATATATTTT.

V gene TRBV4-1 combines with J gene TRBJ1-4, with 7 nucleotides matching TRBD1. The CDR3 runs to 15 residues. Trimming cost V 6 bases and J 2 bases; bases outside gene matches: 6. Germline V gives CDR1 MGHRA, CDR2 YSYEKL. The chain's CDR3 is CASRVTGITNEKLFF. CDR3 nucleotide sequence: TGCGCCAGCAGAGTGACAGGGATTACTAATGAAAAACTGTTTTTT.

This clonotype was observed at least ten times. J is TRBJ2-7 and V is TRBV20-1; D unclear. The V gene's germline CDR1 is DFQATT and CDR2 SNEGSKA (reference sequence). The CDR3 has 13 amino acids. V was trimmed by 1 base and J by 2 bases, leaving 9 bases between them. The CDR3 bases are TGCAGTGCTAGAGCCCGGAGCACCTACGAGCAGTACTTC. It encodes CSARARSTYEQYF.

The V gene is TRBV19, the J gene TRBJ2-3; 10 positions agree with TRBD2. Trimming removed 8 bases from V and 4 bases from J; junction bases left unmatched: 9. From germline, CDR1 is LNHDA and CDR2 SQIVND (reference sequence). This CDR3 comprises 15 residues. The CDR3 sequence is CASEMTSGSADTQYF. CDR3 coding DNA: TGTGCCAGTGAGATGACTAGCGGGTCGGCAGATACGCAGTATTTT.

This clonotype has more than one count but fewer than ten. At one boundary the junction diverges from the germline segment, which might be a read error. The V call is TRBV12-3 or TRBV12-4, the J call TRBJ1-2; D is unresolved. CDR3 length: 13 residues. CDR3 region: CASSLQFNHGYTF. CDR3 sequence (DNA): TGTGCCAGCAGTTTACAGTTTAACCATGGCTACACCTTC.

V usage is TRBV5-1 and J usage is TRBJ1-5; D unclear. This CDR3 region has 17 residues. The ends were cut back, 0 bases at V and 1 base at J, with 14 bases in the middle. Looked up from germline, CDR1 is SGHRS and CDR2 is YFSETQ. CDR3 sequence reads: CASSLDSPTSSNQPQHF. The CDR3 coding sequence is TGCGCCAGCAGCTTGGATTCTCCGACTAGCAGCAATCAGCCCCAGCATTTT.

A word on this clonotype: The CDR3 does not close with the conserved phenylalanine or tryptophan, likely indicating a read error. The V and J genes are TRBV28 and TRBJ2-7; D is perhaps TRBD1 or TRBD2 (5 bases each). The CDR3 is made up of 13 amino acids. The ends were cut back, 9 bases at V and 2 bases at J, with 14 bases in the middle. CDR1 MDHEN and CDR2 SYDVKM come from the germline V gene. CDR3 amino acids: CASSTGPPYEQYS. The CDR3 region has the DNA TGTGCCAGTTCAACGGGACCCCCCTACGAGCAGTACTCC.

Notes on this clonotype: Possible read error: a much larger clone is one base away. The J gene is TRBJ1-1, the V gene TRBV9; TRBD1 matches 9 bases. The CDR3 extends over 15 amino acids. V lost 10 bases, J lost 6 bases, and 16 bases stayed unmatched. Germline V lookup: CDR1 SGDLS, CDR2 YYNGEE. The CDR3 loop reads CAGTRGTGFRSEAFF. Here the CDR3 DNA reads TGTGCCGGCACCCGCGGGACAGGGTTTCGTTCTGAAGCTTTCTTT.

This clonotype was observed many times. The chain links TRBV6-1 to TRBJ2-7, with 10 bases that match TRBD2. Trimming removed 5 bases from V and 5 bases from J; junction bases left unmatched: 9. CDR1 is MNHNS, CDR2 SASEGT, per germline. The CDR3 totals 15 residues. This CDR3 is CASSSISGRSHEQYF. The CDR3 DNA sequence: TGTGCCAGCAGTTCCATTAGCGGGAGGTCTCACGAGCAGTACTTC.

This clonotype showed up many times. The chain recombines TRBV15 with TRBJ2-7, with D possibly TRBD1 on 6 matching bases. V lost 2 bases to trimming and J lost 2 bases, with 13 bases between them. There are 15 residues in the CDR3. Germline loops: CDR1 LNHNV, CDR2 YYDKDF (reference sequence). The CDR3 DNA is TGTGCCACCAGCAGACCCGGGACATACACCTACGAGCAGTACTTC. Amino acids: CATSRPGTYTYEQYF.

Regarding this clonotype: A read error may produce the germline difference seen at one junction end. V and J are TRBV6-2 or TRBV6-3 and TRBJ1-1, with D possibly matching TRBD1 (5 bases). The germline gives CDR1 MNHEY, CDR2 SVGEGT. The CDR3 loop spans 11 amino acids. The CDR3: CASSLGGEASF. Written as DNA, the CDR3 is TGTGCCAGCAGTTTGGGGGGTGAAGCTTCCTTT.

About this clonotype itself: A junction end diverges from the germline sequence, so it may reflect a read error. The chain recombines TRBV29-1 with TRBJ1-1; tentatively, D is TRBD1 (5 bases). The CDR3 runs to 15 residues. CDR1 and CDR2 (germline): SQVTM, ANQGSEA. The CDR3 DNA reads TGCGGCGTTGAAGGGCTGGGGGGGTTGAACACTGAAGCTTTCTTT. Its translation: CGVEGLGGLNTEAFF.

In this sample, this clonotype turned up a few times. This chain connects TRBV20-1 to TRBJ2-5, with 11 bases aligning to TRBD2. CDR1 and CDR2 from the germline V gene are DFQATT and SNEGSKA (reference sequence). This CDR3 has 16 residues. The trim removed 2 bases at V and 1 base at J, leaving 6 bases unmatched. The CDR3 sequence is CSARPTSGGFQETQYF. The CDR3 nucleotides read TGCAGTGCTAGACCCACTAGCGGGGGCTTCCAAGAGACCCAGTACTTC.

This chain uses TRBV5-6 with TRBJ2-2; no reliable D call. Germline-derived CDR1 and CDR2 are SGHDT and YYEEEE. The CDR3 length is 14 residues. V gave up 1 base and J gave up 5 bases, with 9 bases separating them. The CDR3 is CASSLTWITGELFF. The CDR3 coding sequence is TGTGCCAGCAGCTTGACATGGATTACCGGGGAGCTGTTTTTT. Full variable domain (rest looked up from reference TRBV5-6 and TRBJ2-2): DAGVTQSPTHLIKTRGQQVTLRCSPKSGHDTVSWYQQALGQGPQFIFQYYEEEERQRGNFPDRFSGHQFPNYSSELNVNALLLGDSALYLCASSLTWITGELFFGEGSRLTVL.

In its sample, this clonotype was seen many times. The V call is TRBV3-1, the J call TRBJ1-2, with 7 bases lining up with TRBD1. V lost 4 bases, J lost 7 bases, and 6 bases stayed unmatched. The CDR3 extends over 13 amino acids. Per germline, CDR1 LGHDT and CDR2 YNNKEL (reference sequence). CDR3 loop: CASSPTQGSGYTF. The CDR3 DNA reads TGTGCCAGCAGCCCCACACAGGGGTCTGGCTACACCTTC.

V is TRBV6-1 and J is TRBJ2-1; D not certain. V lost 5 bases, J lost 3 bases, and 11 bases lay in between. The CDR3 has 14 residues. Germline lookup yields CDR1 MNHNS and CDR2 SASEGT. Here the CDR3 DNA reads TGTGCCAGCAGTATTTCTGGGTTCTACAATGAGCAGTTCTTC. This codes for CASSISGFYNEQFF.